One and the same sample provided the 14 T cell receptor beta chains below, sequenced in a study of T cell changes during pregnancy in multiple sclerosis. Profiled with immunoSEQ multiplex PCR; TCRdb holds only in-frame clones, not every one. This sample has 100,000 or so clones; 91% occur once, and the top ten carry around 3%. Here the sequenced sample was peripheral blood, taken in the second trimester of pregnancy. These receptors all stem from a female donor with multiple sclerosis, enrolled in a pregnancy study.

This chain connects TRBV28 to TRBJ2-2; D unclear. V was shortened by 8 bases and J by 0 bases, with 7 bases between the two germline ends. There are 13 residues in the CDR3. The germline gives CDR1 MDHEN, CDR2 SYDVKM. The CDR3 sequence is CASVSANTGELFF. The DNA for the CDR3 is TGTGCCAGCGTTTCAGCGAACACCGGGGAGCTGTTTTTT.

J is TRBJ2-1 and V is TRBV7-9; D may be TRBD1 (6 bases). Germline V gene sequence: CDR1 SEHNR, CDR2 FQNEAQ (reference sequence). The CDR3 totals 16 residues. The germline V and J ends were trimmed by 1 base and 2 bases, with 12 bases remaining between them. The CDR3 DNA reads TGTGCCAGCAGCTTAGGTCAGGGACAACCCTACAATGAGCAGTTCTTC. This codes for CASSLGQGQPYNEQFF.

This clone was recorded only once. The chain combines TRBV6-1 with TRBJ2-1, with 9 positions matching TRBD2. The CDR3 spans 15 residues. In germline, CDR1 is MNHNS, CDR2 SASEGT. J was trimmed by 5 bases and V by 6 bases; bases with no gene match: 8. The CDR3 DNA reads as TGTGCCAGCAGCCCCGTAGCGGGAGCCAACAATGAGCAGTTCTTC. Translating it yields CASSPVAGANNEQFF.

The CDR3 is CASSLGTGASYEQYF. As DNA, the CDR3 is TGTGCCAGCAGCTTGGGGACAGGAGCCTCCTACGAGCAGTACTTC. The V gene is TRBV11-1, the J gene TRBJ2-7; 8 nucleotides agree with TRBD1. CDR1 SGHAT and CDR2 FQDESV come from the germline V gene (reference sequence). The CDR3 is 15 residues long. Trimming cost V 3 bases and J 0 bases; bases outside gene matches: 4.

This chain joins TRBV2 and TRBJ2-7; 9 bases line up with TRBD2. Unmatched junction bases numbered 9, after V lost 6 bases and J lost 3 bases. CDR1 SNHLY and CDR2 FYNNEI come from the germline V gene. The CDR3 is 15 amino acids. The CDR3 DNA is TGTGCCAGCAGGGTCTTTAGCGGGAGCGTCTACGAGCAGTACTTC. This sequence encodes CASRVFSGSVYEQYF.

The chain uses TRBV6-5 and TRBJ2-1, with D perhaps matching TRBD1 (6 bases). V was trimmed by 6 bases and J by 6 bases, leaving 15 bases between them. This CDR3 is 14 amino acids long. Germline V CDR1 and CDR2: MNHEY, SVGAGI. Here the CDR3 reads CASRRQDMANEQFF. The CDR3 nucleotides are TGTGCCAGCAGGCGACAGGATATGGCCAATGAGCAGTTCTTC.

CDR3 coding DNA: TGTGCCAGCAGCCAAGCCTCGTGGACAGGTCGGAATGAAAAACTGTTTTTT. It is translated as CASSQASWTGRNEKLFF. The chain uses TRBV16 and TRBJ1-4; 7 positions match TRBD1. This CDR3 comprises 17 residues. V was clipped by 2 bases and J by 5 bases; unmatched bases: 11. The germline gives CDR1 KGHSY, CDR2 FQNENV.

This clone was recorded once. The genes are TRBV27 and TRBJ2-5; 7 positions agree with TRBD1. Germline lookup yields CDR1 MNHEY and CDR2 SMNVEV (reference sequence). Trimming removed 9 bases from V and 5 bases from J; junction bases left unmatched: 6. The CDR3 extends over 12 amino acids. The CDR3 nucleotides read TGTGCCAGTGGACAGGCTCAGGAGACCCAGTACTTC. As protein: CASGQAQETQYF.

This chain uses TRBV11-3 with TRBJ2-3, with 9 positions matching TRBD1. Germline-derived CDR1 and CDR2 are SGHNT and YENEEA. This CDR3 contains 16 residues. V shed 1 base, J shed 3 bases, and the junction held 5 bases outside the gene matches. DNA of the CDR3: TGTGCCAGCAGCTTAGGGTGGGACAGGGATACAGATACGCAGTATTTT. It translates to CASSLGWDRDTDTQYF.

This clone was picked up one time. The chain couples TRBV7-2 to TRBJ2-7; no reliable D call. Trimming removed 1 base at V and 9 bases at J, with 10 bases between. Germline V gene data show CDR1 as SGHTA and CDR2 as FQGNSA. The CDR3 spans 12 residues. The CDR3 nucleotides are TGTGCCAGCAGCTTAGTGACGTCGGGGCAGTACTTC. Its protein product is CASSLVTSGQYF.

The sample holds one count of this clone. The chain is built from TRBV28 and TRBJ2-7; TRBD2 matches 14 bases. V dropped 2 bases and J dropped 2; count of bases not matched to a gene: 2. Germline CDR1 MDHEN, CDR2 SYDVKM. There are 16 residues in the CDR3. The CDR3 is CASSLRTSGRTYEQYF. The CDR3 nucleotides are TGTGCCAGCAGTTTAAGGACTAGCGGGAGGACCTACGAGCAGTACTTC.

V gene TRBV30 combines with J gene TRBJ2-1; TRBD1 matches at 8 bases. The CDR3 is made up of 12 amino acids. V shed 3 bases, J shed 10 bases, and the junction held 5 bases outside the gene matches. The germline gives CDR1 GTSNPN, CDR2 SVGIG (reference sequence). CDR3 region: CAWRGTGGEQFF. In DNA, the CDR3 is TGTGCCTGGAGAGGAACAGGGGGGGAGCAGTTCTTC.

The chain joins TRBV19 to TRBJ2-3; TRBD1 agrees at 7 bases. CDR1 is LNHDA and CDR2 is SQIVND in the germline V gene (reference sequence). The V gene end was trimmed by 1 base and the J gene end by 1 base; junction bases not matched to a gene: 2. CDR3 length: 15 residues. The CDR3 sequence: CASSIGDRGTDTQYF. CDR3 in DNA: TGTGCCAGTAGTATAGGAGACAGGGGCACAGATACGCAGTATTTT.

The chain combines TRBV15 with TRBJ2-7; 8 nucleotides match TRBD1. Germline CDR1 LNHNV, CDR2 YYDKDF (reference sequence). This CDR3 contains 15 residues. The V and J ends lost 3 bases and 2 bases, in that order; junction bases with no gene match: 6. The CDR3 nucleotides read TGTGCCACCAGCAGTGTGACAGGGGTAACCTACGAGCAGTACTTC. This encodes CATSSVTGVTYEQYF.